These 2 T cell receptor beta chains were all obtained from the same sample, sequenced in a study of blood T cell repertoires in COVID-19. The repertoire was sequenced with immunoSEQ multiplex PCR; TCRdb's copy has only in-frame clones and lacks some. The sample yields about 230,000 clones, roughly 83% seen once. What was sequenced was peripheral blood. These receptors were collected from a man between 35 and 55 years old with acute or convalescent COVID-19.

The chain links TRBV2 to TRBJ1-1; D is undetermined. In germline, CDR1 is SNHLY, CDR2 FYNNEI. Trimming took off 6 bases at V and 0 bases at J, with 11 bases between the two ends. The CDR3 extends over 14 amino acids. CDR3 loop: CASSPGLMNTEAFF. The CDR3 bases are TGTGCCAGCAGCCCCGGACTCATGAACACTGAAGCTTTCTTT.

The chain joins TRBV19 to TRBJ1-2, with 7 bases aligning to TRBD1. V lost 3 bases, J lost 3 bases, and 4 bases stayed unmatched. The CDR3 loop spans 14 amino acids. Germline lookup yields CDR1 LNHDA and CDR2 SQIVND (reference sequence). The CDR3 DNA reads TGTGCCAGTAGTATTGACGGGACAGACTATGGCTACACCTTC. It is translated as CASSIDGTDYGYTF.